These 11 T cell receptor beta chains originate from one sample sequenced in a study of cytomegalovirus exposure and HLA in healthy donors. The PCR had 60 Vbeta and 13 Jbeta primers. Profiling relied on immunoSEQ multiplex PCR, and the TCRdb table lists in-frame clones only, not all of them. This table has about 150,000 clones, about three quarters appearing once. The specimen was PBMCs. Receptors originate from a woman in her 30s in good health and CMV-seropositive.

The chain uses TRBV5-1 and TRBJ2-1; D may be TRBD2 (6 bases). Trimming cost V 1 base and J 0 bases, with 11 bases left between them. The CDR3 is 16 amino acids. In germline, CDR1 is SGHRS, CDR2 YFSETQ. The CDR3 loop reads CASSLLGGSSYNEQFF. CDR3 DNA: TGCGCCAGCAGCTTGCTGGGGGGTAGCTCCTACAATGAGCAGTTCTTC.

V usage is TRBV21-1 and J usage is TRBJ2-5; whether TRBD2, the table's D call, matches the DNA was not checked. TRBV21-1 is deemed a pseudogene. The CDR3 loop spans 19 amino acids. This chain's CDR3 is CASSKWVLAGGPGQETQYF. CDR3 bases: TGTGCCAGCAGCAAATGGGTACTAGCGGGAGGGCCAGGACAAGAGACCCAGTACTTC.

V usage is TRBV5-6 and J usage is TRBJ2-6, with D maybe TRBD2 (5 bases). Trimming stripped 0 bases from V and 6 bases from J, with 13 bases between. The CDR3 sequence is 16 residues long. Germline-derived CDR1 and CDR2 are SGHDT and YYEEEE. The chain's CDR3 is CASSLAWETSANVLTF. CDR3 bases: TGTGCCAGCAGCTTGGCCTGGGAGACCTCGGCCAACGTCCTGACTTTC.

The chain uses TRBV5-6 and TRBJ2-5; D is unclear. The V end lost 4 bases, the J end lost 5 bases, and 9 bases lay between the germline ends. The CDR3 loop spans 12 amino acids. Germline V CDR1 and CDR2: SGHDT, YYEEEE. The CDR3 region is CASSARWETQYF. The CDR3, as DNA: TGTGCCAGCAGCGCCCGGTGGGAGACCCAGTACTTC.

V usage is TRBV28 and J usage is TRBJ2-7, with 8 bases fitting TRBD2. The germline V gene has CDR1 MDHEN and CDR2 SYDVKM. CDR3 length: 15 residues. V lost 3 bases and J lost 6; bases outside the gene matches: 10. This chain's CDR3 is CASSFVGSGAFEQYF. CDR3 in DNA: TGTGCCAGCAGTTTTGTTGGTAGCGGGGCCTTCGAGCAGTACTTC.

This clone has just a few counts. The chain joins TRBV4-2 to TRBJ1-3, with TRBD1 as a possible D gene (5 bases). Germline values: CDR1 LGHNA, CDR2 YNFKEQ. V gave up 8 bases and J gave up 0 bases, with 20 bases separating them. The CDR3 is 17 residues long. CDR3 residues: CASGNVGRESSGNTIYF. The CDR3 region has the DNA TGTGCCAGCGGGAACGTAGGCAGGGAAAGCTCTGGAAACACCATATATTTT.

This clone was picked up a small number of times. The chain couples TRBV30 to TRBJ2-3; 9 bases line up with TRBD2. Trimming at V came to 0 bases and at J to 0 bases, leaving 10 bases not matched to a gene. CDR3 size: 18 residues. Germline CDR1 is GTSNPN and CDR2 is SVGIG (reference sequence). The CDR3 DNA reads as TGTGCCTGGAGTGTCCCTAGCGGGACGCTGCCTAGCACAGATACGCAGTATTTT. Translating it yields CAWSVPSGTLPSTDTQYF.

The chain uses TRBV7-9 and TRBJ2-2; D perhaps matches TRBD2 (6 bases). Germline V gene data show CDR1 as SEHNR and CDR2 as FQNEAQ (reference sequence). V dropped 3 bases and J dropped 4 bases, with 6 bases sitting between them. The CDR3 is 13 residues long. The CDR3 nucleotides read TGTGCCAGCAGCTTGGGGGGCACCGGGGAGCTGTTTTTT. Translating it yields CASSLGGTGELFF.

The rearrangement joins TRBV10-3 to TRBJ2-1, with 8 bases identical to TRBD2. The CDR3 loop spans 15 amino acids. With V trimmed by 8 bases and J by 2 bases, 8 bases remained unmatched. The germline V gene has CDR1 ENHRY and CDR2 SYGVKD. CDR3 in DNA: TGTGCCATCTCTCAACTAGCGGACGCCTACAATGAGCAGTTCTTC. The encoded protein is CAISQLADAYNEQFF.

The rearrangement links TRBV18 to TRBJ2-7; 12 positions agree with TRBD1. Germline V gene data show CDR1 as KGHSH and CDR2 as LQKENI. The CDR3 spans 14 residues. V lost 8 bases to trimming and J lost 4 bases; unmatched junction nucleotides: 6. The CDR3 reads CASAKGQGAYEQYF. CDR3 coding DNA: TGTGCCAGCGCAAAGGGACAGGGGGCGTACGAGCAGTACTTC.

This clone was detected a few times. The chain employs TRBV4-3 and TRBJ2-1, with 8 nucleotides matching TRBD2. The CDR3 has 15 amino acids. The V segment lost 0 bases and the J segment 7 bases; nucleotides outside the gene matches: 5. CDR1 and CDR2 (germline): LGHNA, YSLEER. Here the CDR3 reads CASSQDRASGNEQFF. The CDR3 DNA sequence: TGCGCCAGCAGCCAAGATAGGGCTAGCGGGAATGAGCAGTTCTTC.